These 21 T cell receptor beta chains were all obtained from the same sample, sequenced in a study of cytomegalovirus exposure and HLA in healthy donors. The PCR contained 60 Vbeta and 13 Jbeta primers. Sequencing was performed with immunoSEQ multiplex PCR; in TCRdb, only in-frame clones are kept and a portion is missing. In the table there are 85,000 to 100,000 clones, 50% to 80% of which are singletons. The sequencing input was PBMCs. The origin of the receptors is a man in his 60s in good health and CMV-seronegative.

The chain is built from TRBV18 and TRBJ2-1; a possible D gene is TRBD2 (5 bases). Looked up from germline, CDR1 is KGHSH and CDR2 is LQKENI. Deletions cut 9 bases from V and 0 bases from J, with 15 bases between. The CDR3 spans 15 residues. The CDR3 sequence: CASIGGRSSYNEQFF. As DNA, the CDR3 is TGTGCCAGTATTGGAGGAAGGTCCTCCTACAATGAGCAGTTCTTC.

The rearrangement links TRBV7-2 to TRBJ2-2; D ambiguous. Trimming pared 1 base from V and 5 bases from J, leaving 5 bases between. The CDR3 loop spans 13 amino acids. The germline gives CDR1 SGHTA, CDR2 FQGNSA. The CDR3 reads CASSLGQTGELFF. CDR3 nucleotides: TGTGCCAGCAGCTTAGGTCAGACCGGGGAGCTGTTTTTT. The whole variable domain, remainder taken from reference TRBV7-2 and TRBJ2-2, is GAGVSQSPSNKVTEKGKDVELRCDPISGHTALYWYRQSLGQGLEFLIYFQGNSAPDKSGLPSDRFSAERTGGSVSTLTIQRTQQEDSAVYLCASSLGQTGELFFGEGSRLTVL.

This clone showed up just a few times. The same CDR3 also results from other DNA sequences found in this sample. The V and J genes are TRBV5-1 and TRBJ1-1; D might be TRBD1 (6 bases). The ends were cut back, 0 bases at V and 1 base at J, with 7 bases in the middle. This CDR3 is 14 amino acids long. Germline V CDR1 and CDR2: SGHRS, YFSETQ. The DNA of the CDR3 is TGCGCCAGCAGCTTGGGAGGGGGGAACACTGAAGCTTTCTTT. Its translation: CASSLGGGNTEAFF.

The chain joins TRBV7-2 to TRBJ1-2; 9 nucleotides match TRBD1. V lost 5 bases to trimming and J lost 7 bases; unmatched junction nucleotides: 8. The germline V gene has CDR1 SGHTA and CDR2 FQGNSA. The CDR3 extends over 14 amino acids. CDR3 loop: CASSTGGQRGGYTF. As DNA, the CDR3 is TGTGCCAGCAGCACAGGGGGCCAAAGGGGTGGCTACACCTTC.

The sample holds a few counts of this clone. The V gene is TRBV4-2, the J gene TRBJ2-7; 7 nucleotides agree with TRBD2. Germline-derived CDR1 and CDR2 are LGHNA and YNFKEQ. This CDR3 has 16 amino acids. The ends lost 0 bases at V and 6 bases at J; junction bases unmatched: 11. The CDR3 sequence: CASSQDGAGRGGEQYF. The CDR3 coding sequence is TGTGCCAGCAGCCAAGATGGAGCAGGGAGGGGAGGCGAGCAGTACTTC.

This chain links TRBV2 with TRBJ1-5, with 8 bases that match TRBD1. V was pared by 6 bases and J by 4 bases, with 11 bases of the junction left unmatched. Germline assignment: CDR1 SNHLY and CDR2 FYNNEI. The CDR3 runs to 16 residues. CDR3 region: CASSLFGQGGNQPQHF. DNA of the CDR3: TGTGCCAGCAGCCTGTTCGGACAGGGAGGAAATCAGCCCCAGCATTTT.

CDR3 sequence: CASSVAGAGAAGANVLTF. CDR3 nucleotides: TGTGCCAGCAGTGTCGCGGGGGCAGGGGCGGCTGGGGCCAACGTCCTGACTTTC. The chain carries TRBV28 and TRBJ2-6; the D gene is possibly TRBD2 (7 bases). CDR1 and CDR2 from the germline V gene are MDHEN and SYDVKM. There are 18 residues in the CDR3. V gave up 5 bases and J gave up 2 bases, with 19 bases separating them.

The CDR3 DNA reads TGTGCCATCAGTCAACTAGCGGGGGAACAAGAGACCCAGTACTTC. The encoded protein is CAISQLAGEQETQYF. V gene TRBV10-3 combines with J gene TRBJ2-5; 11 bases line up with TRBD2. This CDR3 is 15 amino acids long. V lost 5 bases to trimming and J lost 2 bases; unmatched junction nucleotides: 4. Germline V CDR1 and CDR2: ENHRY, SYGVKD.

V is TRBV10-3 and J is TRBJ2-2, with TRBD1 as a possible D gene (6 bases). The CDR3 has 16 residues. Germline CDR1 is ENHRY and CDR2 is SYGVKD. V was trimmed by 4 bases and J by 0 bases, leaving 12 bases between them. The CDR3 DNA follows: TGTGCCATCAGTGCTGGACAGCACGCGAACACCGGGGAGCTGTTTTTT. This codes for CAISAGQHANTGELFF.

This clone was detected only a few times. V usage is TRBV30 and J usage is TRBJ2-1; 8 bases map to TRBD1. The CDR3 is made up of 16 amino acids. CDR1 and CDR2 from the germline V gene are GTSNPN and SVGIG (reference sequence). The trim removed 2 bases at V and 5 bases at J, leaving 11 bases unmatched. The CDR3 sequence is CAWSHKTTGANNEQFF. Written as DNA, the CDR3 is TGTGCCTGGAGTCACAAGACGACAGGGGCAAACAATGAGCAGTTCTTC.

The gene calls are TRBV29-1 and TRBJ1-5, with D perhaps TRBD1 (5 bases). The CDR3 contains 14 residues. The V and J ends lost 1 base and 0 bases respectively, with 7 bases between them. Germline values: CDR1 SQVTM, CDR2 ANQGSEA. As DNA, the CDR3 is TGCAGCGTTGAAGGGCAGGGTAGCAATCAGCCCCAGCATTTT. It encodes CSVEGQGSNQPQHF.

The chain combines TRBV7-8 with TRBJ1-6; 9 nucleotides match TRBD1. CDR3 length equals 15 residues. The ends lost 3 bases at V and 10 bases at J; junction bases unmatched: 7. Germline CDR1 is SGHVS and CDR2 is FQNEAQ. The CDR3 spells CASSFSTGGGSPLHF. The CDR3 DNA reads TGTGCCAGCAGCTTCTCGACAGGGGGAGGCTCACCCCTCCACTTT.

V is TRBV6-6 and J is TRBJ1-1; D remains unclear. Germline CDR1 reads MNHNY; CDR2 reads SVGAGI (reference sequence). The CDR3 covers 12 residues. Trimming left V 3 bases short and J 12 bases short, with 14 bases between. The CDR3 region is CASSYEPYRSFF. CDR3 in DNA: TGTGCCAGCAGTTATGAGCCGTACAGATCTTTCTTT.

This clone was detected a few times. The chain employs TRBV5-1 and TRBJ1-2, with D hard to call. The CDR3 length is 15 residues. Trimming cost V 0 bases and J 1 base, with 10 bases left between them. Germline loops: CDR1 SGHRS, CDR2 YFSETQ. The CDR3 nucleotides read TGCGCCAGCAGCTTGGCCGACCGGGGTAACTATGGCTACACCTTC. It codes for CASSLADRGNYGYTF.

V is TRBV5-5 and J is TRBJ1-1; unclear D gene. The germline CDR1 and CDR2 sequences are SGHKS and YYEKEE (reference sequence). Trimming shortened V by 0 bases and J by 1 base, and 10 bases separated the two germline ends. The CDR3 is 15 amino acids. Here the CDR3 DNA reads TGTGCCAGCAGCTTGGGGCCCCTAGGGAACACTGAAGCTTTCTTT. Its protein product is CASSLGPLGNTEAFF.

The V call is TRBV6-6, the J call TRBJ2-6; 7 nucleotides align to TRBD2. CDR1 and CDR2 (germline): MNHNY, SVGAGI (reference sequence). The junction had 4 bases not matched to a gene; V was cut back by 2 bases and J by 3 bases. The CDR3 contains 16 residues. In nucleotides, the CDR3 is TGTGCCAGCAGTTACGCGGGGAGGGGTGGGGCCAACGTCCTGACTTTC. Translated, it gives CASSYAGRGGANVLTF.

V and J are TRBV5-6 and TRBJ2-2; 9 positions agree with TRBD1. J lost 4 bases, V lost 4 bases, and 5 bases had no gene match. CDR1 and CDR2 (germline): SGHDT, YYEEEE. This CDR3 has 15 residues. CDR3 in amino acids: CASSRGTGSTGELFF. The DNA for the CDR3 is TGTGCCAGCAGCCGGGGGACAGGGAGCACCGGGGAGCTGTTTTTT.

The chain carries TRBV18 and TRBJ2-4, with TRBD2 as a possible D gene (6 bases). Germline assignment: CDR1 KGHSH and CDR2 LQKENI. The CDR3 is 16 amino acids. Trimming took off 4 bases at V and 5 bases at J, with 18 bases between the two ends. CDR3: CASSQRLGGIENIQYF. The CDR3 coding sequence is TGTGCCAGCTCACAAAGGCTTGGGGGGATTGAAAACATTCAGTACTTC.

The chain's CDR3 is CASSISSSQETQYF. The CDR3 region has the DNA TGTGCCAGTAGTATTAGTAGCAGTCAAGAGACCCAGTACTTC. The V call is TRBV19, the J call TRBJ2-5; no clear D. Trimming removed 3 bases at V and 2 bases at J, with 10 bases between. Germline values: CDR1 LNHDA, CDR2 SQIVND (reference sequence). The CDR3 has 14 amino acids.

V and J are TRBV18 and TRBJ1-2, with D maybe TRBD1 (5 bases). Trimming took 2 bases from V and 12 from J, leaving 13 bases between them. Germline CDR1 is KGHSH and CDR2 is LQKENI. This CDR3 is 12 amino acids long. The CDR3 loop is CASSPVGDSDTF. The CDR3 region has the DNA TGTGCCAGCTCACCAGTAGGGGACTCTGACACCTTC.

The chain is built from TRBV19 and TRBJ2-5; unclear D gene. Germline V gene lookup returns CDR1 LNHDA and CDR2 SQIVND (reference sequence). The CDR3 runs 15 residues. Trimming pared 7 bases from V and 5 bases from J, leaving 20 bases between. The CDR3, as DNA: TGTGCCAGTACCCTAGGAAGAACTCCCGGGGAGACCCAGTACTTC. It encodes CASTLGRTPGETQYF.